A selection of T cell receptor beta chains follows, all from one sample in a study of cytomegalovirus exposure and HLA in healthy donors. Repertoires were generated with immunoSEQ multiplex PCR, while TCRdb's copy carries only in-frame clones and drops some. This table holds around 100,000 clones, 79% found once. Material: PBMCs. These receptors all stem from a female donor in good health and CMV-seropositive. Both conserved end residues are part of each CDR3. A D gene is named only where the DNA matches it firmly. Clone size is not always given. Where it is, it says once, few, many or a class for expanded clones.

TRBJ2-7,TRBD1,13,TRBV7-2,.,TGTGCCAGCAGCTTAGGGGACAGCTACGAGCAGTACTTC,CASSLGDSYEQYF
TRBJ1-1,.,17,TRBV7-9,.,TGTTCCAGCAGCTTAGTTGTGGGCCTACCCGTGGACACTGAAGCTTTCTTT,CSSSLVVGLPVDTEAFF
TRBJ1-6,TRBD1,14,TRBV5-6,.,TGTGCCAGCAGCTTGACAGGGGACGATTCACCCCTCTACTTT,CASSLTGDDSPLYF
TRBJ2-7,TRBD1,13,TRBV4-2,.,TGTGCCAGCAGCCAACAGGGGGCCTACGAGCAGTACTTC,CASSQQGAYEQYF
TRBJ2-1,TRBD2,16,TRBV7-9,.,TGTTCCAGCAGCCCCCGGACTAGCGGGAGCTACAATGAGCAGTTCTTC,CSSSPRTSGSYNEQFF
TRBJ1-4,.,16,TRBV5-5,.,TGTGCCAGCAGCTTGGGACAGACGACCTCGGGTGAAAAACTGTTTTTT,CASSLGQTTSGEKLFF
TRBJ1-1,TRBD1,15,TRBV7-2,.,TGTGCCAGCAGCCCAAGGACAGGTCGGAACACTGAAGCTTTCTTT,CASSPRTGRNTEAFF
TRBJ1-2,.,16,TRBV15,.,TGTGCCACCAGTCCCCCCGGCGTGCAGGCTAACTATGGCTACACCTTC,CATSPPGVQANYGYTF
TRBJ2-3,TRBD2,18,TRBV5-1,.,TGCGCCAGCAGGTCGGGACTAGCGGGGGGCCCTAGCACAGATACGCAGTATTTT,CASRSGLAGGPSTDTQYF
TRBJ1-5,TRBD1,14,TRBV5-1,.,TGCGCCAGCAGCCCGGACAGGGGTAATCAGCCCCAGCATTTT,CASSPDRGNQPQHF
TRBJ2-3,TRBD2,17,TRBV5-1,.,TGCGCCAGCAGCTTGGCGCCCGCGGGGGGGGGCACAGATACGCAGTATTTT,CASSLAPAGGGTDTQYF
TRBJ2-2,TRBD1,16,TRBV10-1,.,TGCGCCAGCAGTCCAAGGACAGGGCCCAACACCGGGGAGCTGTTTTTT,CASSPRTGPNTGELFF
TRBJ2-1,.,15,TRBV11-2,.,TGTGCCAGCAGCTTAGACGGGACTTCCCGGAATGAGCAGTTCTTC,CASSLDGTSRNEQFF
TRBJ2-5,TRBD2,15,TRBV5-1,once,TGCGCCAGCAGCCCCAAGCTAGCGGGGGGAGAGACCCAGTACTTC,CASSPKLAGGETQYF
TRBJ2-7,TRBD1,13,TRBV30,.,TGTGCCTGGGGCCGGGGACAGAGGTACGAGCAGTACTTC,CAWGRGQRYEQYF
TRBJ2-7,.,13,TRBV18,.,TGTGCCAGCTCTGGCAGGGTTTCCAACGAGCAGTACTTC,CASSGRVSNEQYF
TRBJ2-7,.,13,TRBV7-9,.,TGTGCCAGCAGAGCCGGACAGACCTACGAGCAGTACTTC,CASRAGQTYEQYF
TRBJ2-1,TRBD2,16,TRBV5-4,.,TGTGCCAGCAGCTTGGCGGCTAGCGGGACCGACAATGAGCAGTTCTTC,CASSLAASGTDNEQFF
TRBJ1-5,.,13,TRBV6-1,.,TGTGCCAGCAGTAGACAGACCAATCAGCCCCAGCATTTT,CASSRQTNQPQHF
TRBJ2-1,.,11,TRBV20-1,once,TGCAGTGCGGACAATTACAATGAGCAGTTCTTC,CSADNYNEQFF
TRBJ2-1,.,12,TRBV2,.,TGTGCCAGCAGTGAGGCGGCCAATGAGCAGTTCTTC,CASSEAANEQFF
TRBJ2-7,.,12,TRBV7-2,.,TGTGCCAGCAGCTTAACACAGTACGAGCAGTACTTC,CASSLTQYEQYF
TRBJ2-3,.,14,TRBV27,.,TGTGCCAGCAGTTTATACCAGTTCACAGATACGCAGTATTTT,CASSLYQFTDTQYF
TRBJ2-2,.,13,TRBV4-2,.,TGTGCCAGCAGCCAAGGGAGCACCGGGGAGCTGTTTTTT,CASSQGSTGELFF
TRBJ1-1,.,14,TRBV4-3,.,TGCGCCAGCAGCCAAGGGAAGGGGGACACTGAAGCTTTCTTT,CASSQGKGDTEAFF
TRBJ1-5,.,13,TRBV2,.,TGTGCCAGCAGTGAGGGGCGGTCTGAGCCCCAGCATTTT,CASSEGRSEPQHF
TRBJ2-1,TRBD2,15,TRBV7-6,.,TGTGCCAGCAGGTCGTCGGGGGGCTCCTACAATGAGCAGTTCTTC,CASRSSGGSYNEQFF
TRBJ1-1,.,14,TRBV7-2,.,TGTGCCAGCAGCCGTACGAGGGGGAGCACTGAAGCTTTCTTT,CASSRTRGSTEAFF
TRBJ1-5,.,14,TRBV30,.,TGTGCCTGGAGTGTAACCGGCGGCGGGCAGCCCCAGCATTTT,CAWSVTGGGQPQHF
TRBJ2-2,TRBD2,20,TRBV19,.,TGTGCCAGTAGCACCACGAGACTAGCGGGAGGGCCATTATTCACCGGGGAGCTGTTTTTT,CASSTTRLAGGPLFTGELFF
TRBJ2-3,TRBD2,15,TRBV11-2,.,TGTGCCAGCAGCTTAGGAGCGGGGGAAGCAGATACGCAGTATTTT,CASSLGAGEADTQYF
TRBJ1-5,.,17,TRBV27,.,TGTGCCAGCAGTTTCAAAGGCGGGCGATATAGCAATCAGCCCCAGCATTTT,CASSFKGGRYSNQPQHF
TRBJ2-7,.,13,TRBV7-8,.,TGTGCCAGCAGCTTAGTCGCGTCGGTCGAGCAGTACTTC,CASSLVASVEQYF
TRBJ2-2,.,14,TRBV7-2,.,TGTGCCAGCAGCTGGGCAACTAACACCGGGGAGCTGTTTTTT,CASSWATNTGELFF
TRBJ1-4,.,15,TRBV5-1,.,TGCGCCAGCGCCAAAACAGGGTTTATTAATGAAAAACTGTTTTTT,CASAKTGFINEKLFF
TRBJ2-4,TRBD2,15,TRBV19,.,TGTGCCAGTAGTCCCGAAGCAGCGGGGCAAAACAGTCAGTACTTC,CASSPEAAGQNSQYF
TRBJ2-7,TRBD2,15,TRBV6-1,few,TGTGCCAGCAGGGTGACTAGCGGGATGCTAGGGGAGCAGTACTTC,CASRVTSGMLGEQYF
TRBJ1-2,TRBD1,14,TRBV5-1,.,TGCGCCAGCAGCCCGGACAGGGAGAACTATGGCTACACCTTC,CASSPDRENYGYTF
TRBJ1-5,TRBD1,15,TRBV7-9,once,TGTTCCAGCAGCGCGGGACAGGGTAGGGGTCAGCCCCAGCATTTT,CSSSAGQGRGQPQHF
TRBJ1-4,TRBD1,14,TRBV5-1,.,TGCGCCAGCAGCATGGACAGGGAGGGTGAAAAACTGTTTTTT,CASSMDREGEKLFF
TRBJ2-1,.,14,TRBV2,.,TGTGCCACATCAACCGGCTTGGTCGGAGATGAGCAGTTCTTC,CATSTGLVGDEQFF
TRBJ2-5,.,15,TRBV21-1,.,TGTGCCACCCCGAGGACTAGCGGGGGGGCTAAGACCCAGTACTTC,CATPRTSGGAKTQYF
TRBJ2-5,.,15,TRBV15,.,TGTGCCACCAGCAGACCCGTAGGGGGTCGGGAGACCCAGTACTTC,CATSRPVGGRETQYF
TRBJ1-1,.,17,TRBV15,.,TGTGCCACCAGCAGAGGCCGGGGTACCGTCTCGAACACTGAAGCTTTCTTT,CATSRGRGTVSNTEAFF
TRBJ2-3,.,14,TRBV29-1,.,TGCAGCGCCCAGACTGGACTCGGCACAGATACGCAGTATTTT,CSAQTGLGTDTQYF
TRBJ2-1,TRBD2,14,TRBV9,.,TGTGCCAGCAGCGTAGTGGGACTAGCACCGGAGCAGTTCTTC,CASSVVGLAPEQFF
TRBJ2-7,TRBD1,16,TRBV7-9,once,TGTGCCAGCAGCCTTCCTCGGAGGACAGGGGCCTACGAGCAGTACTTC,CASSLPRRTGAYEQYF
TRBJ2-7,.,14,TRBV5-1,.,TGCGCCAGCAGCCAAGGGGGATCCTCCTACGAGCAGTACTTC,CASSQGGSSYEQYF
TRBJ1-1,.,15,TRBV9,few,TGTGCCAGCAGCGTAAAAGGGGAACAGGACACTGAAGCTTTCTTT,CASSVKGEQDTEAFF
TRBJ2-7,.,13,TRBV19,.,TGTGCCACTCGAACGGGGAGCTCCTACGAGCAGTACTTC,CATRTGSSYEQYF
TRBJ1-1,TRBD1,15,TRBV7-9,.,TGTGCCAGCAGCTCCCCAGGGGGTCCGGGGACTGAAGCTTTCTTT,CASSSPGGPGTEAFF